This T cell receptor beta chain is from a study of radiotherapy plus CTLA-4 blockade in lung cancer. Overall study results and limits: Clones of tumor-derived TCRs expanded in blood after radiotherapy plus ipilimumab.

Profiling relied on immunoSEQ multiplex PCR, and the TCRdb table lists in-frame clones only, not all of them. The sample has 80,000 to 100,000 clones; approximately 78% are singletons. Per germline, CDR1 SGHTA and CDR2 FQGTGA. The CDR3 totals 16 residues. With 1 base clipped from V and 9 bases from J, the junction kept 7 bases outside the gene matches. Comment on this clone: Its antigen is unidentified. Other DNA sequences in this sample translate to the same CDR3.

The receptor's source is a human donor with non-small cell lung cancer who had a partial response to radiotherapy plus ipilimumab. The material was peripheral blood, obtained from a patient treated with radiotherapy plus ipilimumab. V and J are TRBV7-3 and TRBJ2-1; 12 bases are a match to TRBD1. The CDR3 loop is CASSLKGGTGGFEQFF. In DNA form, the CDR3 reads TGTGCCAGCAGCTTAAAGGGGGGGACAGGGGGCTTTGAGCAGTTCTTC.